This entry is about one T cell receptor beta chain. Its recognized antigen is unknown. The CDR3 goes on 3 residues after the read ends, and that part is filled in from the germline J gene. For sequencing, equivalent amounts of genomic DNA were input from CVID and control samples. For every sample, a 60 bp segment covering the rearranged TCRbeta CDR3 region was amplified and then sequenced. The immunoSEQ assay, a bias-corrected multiplex PCR combined with high-throughput sequencing, was used to amplify TCRbeta. The source study handled its data this way. Each unique nucleotide sequence was treated as a clone and annotated with V, D and J genes, copy number and frequency. Sequences were labeled productive if in frame, and non-productive if out of frame or containing stop codons. Clonality was calculated from Shannon's entropy as previously described. The predicted amino acid sequences of productive clones were used to derive mean CDR3 Kyte-Doolittle hydropathy. The R hclust function was used to hierarchically cluster scaled V gene usage with Manhattan distance and complete linkage. Sharing of clones by CDR3 amino acid sequence was evaluated through resampling of 12 repertoires per group over 100 rounds. The repertoires were screened for 55 to 75 published EBV-specific TCRbeta sequences and a few hundred published CMV-specific TCRbeta sequences. A couple of CVID samples yielding fewer than 10,000 sequences were excluded from analysis, leaving approximately 40 CVID repertoires. TCRdb holds this immuneACCESS table with in-frame rearrangements only. Some clones are missing; in checked studies, unresolved V genes explain under half, and the rest has no known cause. Clone size and V and J calls were adopted from that table, with D and trimming inferred from the DNA. The table for this sample lists about 42,000 clones, none of them counted only once. The ten largest clones add up to over 1.3% of the sample.

This specimen belongs to a study of T cell clonality in common variable immunodeficiency (dated by TCRdb to about 2015). Including cysteine and phenylalanine, the CDR3 has 18 amino acids. The DNA covers only part of the CDR3, 45 bases in frame from base 1. V loses 4 bases, J loses 1 base, and the germline ends lie 22 bases apart. CDR1 and CDR2 are read off the germline V gene (reference sequence) as LNHDA and SQIVND. Most CVID patients and most healthy controls were of Caucasian heritage. From each donor, roughly 4.5 to 8.5 ml of heparinized peripheral whole blood was collected. Genomic DNA from adults with common variable immune deficiency (CVID) and from healthy adult controls was used to sequence TCRbeta CDR3 repertoires. The control group was made up of roughly 22 healthy adult volunteers (around 10 male and 12 female) whose ages ranged from roughly 20 to 75 years, with a mean age of 34. Diluted blood was subjected to density centrifugation over Hypaque 1077 or Ficoll-Paque for isolation of peripheral blood mononuclear cells. Genomic DNA was extracted from unsorted mononuclear cells by Qiagen column purification or by a centrifugation-based method.

General conclusions and limits of the study: Fewer TCRbeta clones were shared among CVID subjects than among healthy controls (p < 0.0001). According to the authors, finding the cause of the higher clonality in CVID would require sequencing the repertoires of T cell subpopulations. Even though DNA input was the same, control samples had an average of roughly 76,000 unique sequences each, compared with approximately 32,000 in CVID samples. Fewer deletions and N-nucleotide insertions were reportedly observed in CVID TCRbeta sequences, and highly modified clones with 13 or more V deletions were reportedly absent from CVID TCRbeta sequences. Increased TCRbeta clonality was found in CVID subjects compared with healthy controls (t-test p = 0.018), with the increase being most characteristic of about a third of subjects. Correlations between repertoire features and clinical complications were limited by patient heterogeneity within the CVID cohort.

This sequence originates from a person between 18 and 75 years old in good health. This receptor chain uses TRBV19 and TRBJ1-2; the D gene remains uncertain. Sequencing was carried out using peripheral blood mononuclear cells. CDR3 sequence: CASSTRIGEVPLNYGYTF. The sequenced part of the CDR3 DNA is TGTGCCAGTAGTACACGAATTGGTGAGGTACCGCTTAACTATGGC.